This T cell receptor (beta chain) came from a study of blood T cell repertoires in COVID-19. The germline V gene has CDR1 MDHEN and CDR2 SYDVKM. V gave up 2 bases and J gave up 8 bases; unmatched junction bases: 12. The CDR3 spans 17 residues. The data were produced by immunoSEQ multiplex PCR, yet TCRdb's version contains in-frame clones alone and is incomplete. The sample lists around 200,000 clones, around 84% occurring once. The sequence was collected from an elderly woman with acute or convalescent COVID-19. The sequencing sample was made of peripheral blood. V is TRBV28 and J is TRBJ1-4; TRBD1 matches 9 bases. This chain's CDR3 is CASSLSKNRGRREKLFF. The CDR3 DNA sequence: TGTGCCAGCAGTTTAAGTAAAAACAGGGGGCGCCGGGAAAAACTGTTTTTT.